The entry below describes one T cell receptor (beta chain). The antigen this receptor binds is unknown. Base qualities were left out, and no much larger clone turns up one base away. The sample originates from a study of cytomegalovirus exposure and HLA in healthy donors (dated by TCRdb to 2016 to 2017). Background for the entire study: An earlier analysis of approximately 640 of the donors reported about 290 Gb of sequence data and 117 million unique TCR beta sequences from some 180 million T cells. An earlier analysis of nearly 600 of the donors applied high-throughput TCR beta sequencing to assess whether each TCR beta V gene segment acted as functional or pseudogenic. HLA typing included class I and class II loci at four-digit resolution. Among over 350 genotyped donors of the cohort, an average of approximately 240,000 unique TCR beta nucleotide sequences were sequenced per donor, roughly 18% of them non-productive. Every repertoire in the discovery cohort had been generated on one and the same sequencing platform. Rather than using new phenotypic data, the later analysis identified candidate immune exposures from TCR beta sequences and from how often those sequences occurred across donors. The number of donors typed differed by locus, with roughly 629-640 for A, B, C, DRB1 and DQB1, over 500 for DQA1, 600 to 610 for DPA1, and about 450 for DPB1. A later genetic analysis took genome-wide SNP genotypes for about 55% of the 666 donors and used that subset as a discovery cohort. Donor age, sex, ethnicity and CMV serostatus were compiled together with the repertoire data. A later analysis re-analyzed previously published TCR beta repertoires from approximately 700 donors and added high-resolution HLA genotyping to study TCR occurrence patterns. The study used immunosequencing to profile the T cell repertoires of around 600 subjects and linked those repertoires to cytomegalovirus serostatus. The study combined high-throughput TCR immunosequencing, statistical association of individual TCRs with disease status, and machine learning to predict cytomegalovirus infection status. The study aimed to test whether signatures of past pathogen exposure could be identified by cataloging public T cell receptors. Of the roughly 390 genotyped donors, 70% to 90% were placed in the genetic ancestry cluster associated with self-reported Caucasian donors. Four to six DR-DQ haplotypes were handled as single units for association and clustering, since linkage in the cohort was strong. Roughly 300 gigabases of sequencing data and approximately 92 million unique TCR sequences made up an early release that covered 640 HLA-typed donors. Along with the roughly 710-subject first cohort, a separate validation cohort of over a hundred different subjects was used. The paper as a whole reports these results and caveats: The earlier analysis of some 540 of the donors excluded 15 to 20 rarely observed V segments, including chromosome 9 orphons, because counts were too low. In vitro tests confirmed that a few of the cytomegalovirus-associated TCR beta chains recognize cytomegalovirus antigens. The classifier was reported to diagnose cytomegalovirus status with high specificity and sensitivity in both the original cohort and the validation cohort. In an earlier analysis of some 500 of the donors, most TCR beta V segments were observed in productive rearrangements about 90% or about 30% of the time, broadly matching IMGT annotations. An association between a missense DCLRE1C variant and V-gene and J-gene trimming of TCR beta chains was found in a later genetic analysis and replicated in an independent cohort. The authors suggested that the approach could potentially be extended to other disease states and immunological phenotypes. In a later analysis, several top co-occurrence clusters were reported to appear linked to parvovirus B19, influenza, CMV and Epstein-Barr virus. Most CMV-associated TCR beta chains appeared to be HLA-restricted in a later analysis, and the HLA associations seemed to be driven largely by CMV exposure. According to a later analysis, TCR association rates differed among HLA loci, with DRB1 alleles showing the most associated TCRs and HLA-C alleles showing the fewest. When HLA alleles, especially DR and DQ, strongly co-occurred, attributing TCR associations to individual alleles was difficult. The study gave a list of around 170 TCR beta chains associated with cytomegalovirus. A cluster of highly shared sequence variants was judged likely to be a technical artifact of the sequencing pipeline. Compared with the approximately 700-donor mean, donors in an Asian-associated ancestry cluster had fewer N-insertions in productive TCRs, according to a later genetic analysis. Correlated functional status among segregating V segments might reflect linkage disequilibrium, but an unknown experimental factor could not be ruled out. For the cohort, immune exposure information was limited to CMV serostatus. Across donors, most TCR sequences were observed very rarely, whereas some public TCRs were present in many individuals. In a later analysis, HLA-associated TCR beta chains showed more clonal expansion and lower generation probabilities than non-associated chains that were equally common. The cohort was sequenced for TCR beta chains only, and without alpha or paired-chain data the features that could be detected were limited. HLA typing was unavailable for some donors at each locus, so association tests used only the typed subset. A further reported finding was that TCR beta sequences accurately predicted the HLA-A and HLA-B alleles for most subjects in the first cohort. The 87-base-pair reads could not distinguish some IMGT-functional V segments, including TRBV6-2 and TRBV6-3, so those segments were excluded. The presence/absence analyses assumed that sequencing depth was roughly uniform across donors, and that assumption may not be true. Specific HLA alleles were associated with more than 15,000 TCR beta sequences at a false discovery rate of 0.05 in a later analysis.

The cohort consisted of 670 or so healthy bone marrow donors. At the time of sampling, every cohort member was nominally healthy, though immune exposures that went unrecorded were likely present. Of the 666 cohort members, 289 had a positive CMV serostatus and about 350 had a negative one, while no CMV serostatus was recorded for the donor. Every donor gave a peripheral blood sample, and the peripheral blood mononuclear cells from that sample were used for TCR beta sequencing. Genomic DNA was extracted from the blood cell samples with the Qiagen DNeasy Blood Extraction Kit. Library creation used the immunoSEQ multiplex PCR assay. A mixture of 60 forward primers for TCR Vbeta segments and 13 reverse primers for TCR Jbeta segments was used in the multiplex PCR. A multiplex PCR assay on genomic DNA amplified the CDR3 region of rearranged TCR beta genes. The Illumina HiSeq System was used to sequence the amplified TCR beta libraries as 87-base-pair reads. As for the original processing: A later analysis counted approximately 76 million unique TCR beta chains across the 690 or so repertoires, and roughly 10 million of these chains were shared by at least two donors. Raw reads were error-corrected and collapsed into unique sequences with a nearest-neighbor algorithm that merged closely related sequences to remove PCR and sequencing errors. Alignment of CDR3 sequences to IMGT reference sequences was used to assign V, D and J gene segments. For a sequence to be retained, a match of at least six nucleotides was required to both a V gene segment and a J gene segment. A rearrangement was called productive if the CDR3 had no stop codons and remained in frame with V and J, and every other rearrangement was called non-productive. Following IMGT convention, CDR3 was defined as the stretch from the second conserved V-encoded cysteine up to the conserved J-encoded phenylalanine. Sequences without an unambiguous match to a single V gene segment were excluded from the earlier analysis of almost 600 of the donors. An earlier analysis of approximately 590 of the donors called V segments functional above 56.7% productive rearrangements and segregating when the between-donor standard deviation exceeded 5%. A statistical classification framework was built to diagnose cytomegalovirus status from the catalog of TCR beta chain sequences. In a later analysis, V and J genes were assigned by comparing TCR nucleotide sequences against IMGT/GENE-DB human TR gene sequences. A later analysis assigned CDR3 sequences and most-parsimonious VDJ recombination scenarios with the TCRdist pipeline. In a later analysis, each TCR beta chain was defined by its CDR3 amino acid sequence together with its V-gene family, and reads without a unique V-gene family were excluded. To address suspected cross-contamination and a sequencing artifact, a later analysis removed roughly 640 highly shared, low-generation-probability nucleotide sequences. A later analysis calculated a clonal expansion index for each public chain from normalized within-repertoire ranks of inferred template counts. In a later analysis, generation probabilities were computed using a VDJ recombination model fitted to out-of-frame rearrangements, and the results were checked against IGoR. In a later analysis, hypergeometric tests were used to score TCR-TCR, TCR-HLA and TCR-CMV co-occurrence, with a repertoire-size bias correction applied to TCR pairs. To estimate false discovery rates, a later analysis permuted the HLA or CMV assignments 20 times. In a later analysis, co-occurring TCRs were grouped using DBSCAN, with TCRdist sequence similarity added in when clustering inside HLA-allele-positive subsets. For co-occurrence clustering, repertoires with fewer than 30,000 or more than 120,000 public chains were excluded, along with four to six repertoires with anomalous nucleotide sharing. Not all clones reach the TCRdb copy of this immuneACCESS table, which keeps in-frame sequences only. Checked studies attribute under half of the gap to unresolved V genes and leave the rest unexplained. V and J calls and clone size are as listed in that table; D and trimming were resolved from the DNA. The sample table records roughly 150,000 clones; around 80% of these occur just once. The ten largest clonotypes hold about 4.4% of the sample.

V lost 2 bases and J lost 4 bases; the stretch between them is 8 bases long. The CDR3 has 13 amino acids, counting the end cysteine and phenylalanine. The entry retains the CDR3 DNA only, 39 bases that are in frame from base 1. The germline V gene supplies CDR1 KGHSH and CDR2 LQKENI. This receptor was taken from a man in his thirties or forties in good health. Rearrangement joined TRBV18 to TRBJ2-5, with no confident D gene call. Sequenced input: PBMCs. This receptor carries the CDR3 CASSPFGSETQYF. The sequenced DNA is TGTGCCAGCTCACCATTCGGGTCAGAGACCCAGTACTTC.